Below are 6 T cell receptor beta chains sequenced from a single sample in a study of blood T cell repertoires in COVID-19. The data were produced by immunoSEQ multiplex PCR, yet TCRdb's version contains in-frame clones alone and is incomplete. Of about 98,000 clones listed, around 75% are singletons. Specimen: peripheral blood. Source of these receptors: a man between 65 and 85 years old with acute or convalescent COVID-19.

The chain couples TRBV18 to TRBJ2-1, with 8 positions matching TRBD2. J gave up 0 bases and V 2 bases, and 0 bases lay outside the gene matches. The CDR3 is 15 residues long. The germline gives CDR1 KGHSH, CDR2 LQKENI. For the CDR3, the DNA is TGTGCCAGCTCACCAAGCGGGAGCTCCTACAATGAGCAGTTCTTC. It specifies CASSPSGSSYNEQFF. The full variable domain, its missing parts supplied by reference TRBV18 and TRBJ2-1, is NAGVMQNPRHLVRRRGQEARLRCSPMKGHSHVYWYRQLPEEGLKFMVYLQKENIIDESGMPKERFSAEFPKEGPSILRIQQVVRGDSAAYFCASSPSGSSYNEQFFGPGTRLTVL.

The gene calls are TRBV15 and TRBJ2-7; TRBD1 aligns across 7 bases. Trimming cost V 3 bases and J 0 bases; bases outside gene matches: 5. The CDR3 loop spans 15 amino acids. The V gene's germline CDR1 is LNHNV and CDR2 YYDKDF (reference sequence). CDR3 bases: TGTGCCACCAGCAGGTCCGGGACAGTCTCCTACGAGCAGTACTTC. Its translation: CATSRSGTVSYEQYF. The full variable domain, rest sourced from reference TRBV15 and TRBJ2-7, is DAMVIQNPRYQVTQFGKPVTLSCSQTLNHNVMYWYQQKSSQAPKLLFHYYDKDFNNEADTPDNFQSRRPNTSFCFLDIRSPGLGDTAMYLCATSRSGTVSYEQYFGPGTRLTVT.

The chain joins TRBV4-1 to TRBJ2-3; 8 bases fit TRBD2. CDR1 MGHRA and CDR2 YSYEKL come from the germline V gene. This CDR3 spans 16 amino acids. Unmatched junction bases numbered 2, after V lost 0 bases and J lost 0 bases. The CDR3 sequence is CASSQDSSGSTDTQYF. The CDR3 DNA sequence: TGCGCCAGCAGCCAAGACTCTAGCGGGAGCACAGATACGCAGTATTTT.

The chain uses TRBV18 and TRBJ1-5; 8 bases line up with TRBD1. The V gene's germline CDR1 is KGHSH and CDR2 LQKENI. J gave up 6 bases and V 3 bases, and 1 base lay outside the gene matches. CDR3 length equals 13 residues. The CDR3 sequence: CASSPTGGQPQHF. For the CDR3, the DNA is TGTGCCAGCTCACCCACAGGGGGTCAGCCCCAGCATTTT.

Comments on this clone: Sequence at one end of the junction differs from germline and may be a read error. The chain links TRBV3-1 (or the pseudogene TRBV3-2) to TRBJ2-7; the D call may be TRBD1 or TRBD2 (5 bases each). Germline CDR1 and CDR2: LGHDT and YNNKEL (reference sequence). CDR3 length equals 14 residues. The CDR3 reads CASRQGAGGNEQYF. The CDR3 nucleotides read TGTGCCAGCAGGCAAGGGGCAGGAGGAAACGAGCAGTACTTC.

The chain is built from TRBV30 and TRBJ1-3; D perhaps matches TRBD1 (5 bases). The V end was cut by 2 bases, the J end by 3 bases, with 11 bases between. CDR1 GTSNPN and CDR2 SVGIG come from the germline V gene (reference sequence). The CDR3 sequence is 14 residues long. CDR3: CAWSRQGFGNTIYF. CDR3 sequence (DNA): TGTGCCTGGAGTAGGCAGGGTTTTGGAAACACCATATATTTT.